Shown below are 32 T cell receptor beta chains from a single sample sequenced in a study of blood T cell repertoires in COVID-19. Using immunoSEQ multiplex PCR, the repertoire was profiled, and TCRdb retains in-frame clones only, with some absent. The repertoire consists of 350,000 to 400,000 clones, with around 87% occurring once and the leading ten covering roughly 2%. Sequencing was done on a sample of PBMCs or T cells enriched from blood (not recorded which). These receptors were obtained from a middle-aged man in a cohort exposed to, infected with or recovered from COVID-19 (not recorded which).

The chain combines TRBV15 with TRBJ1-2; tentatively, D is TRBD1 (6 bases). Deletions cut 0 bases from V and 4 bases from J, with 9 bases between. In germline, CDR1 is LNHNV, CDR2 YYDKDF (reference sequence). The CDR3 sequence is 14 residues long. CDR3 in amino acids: CATSRDGGPYGYTF. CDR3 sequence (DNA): TGTGCCACCAGCAGAGATGGGGGCCCCTATGGCTACACCTTC.

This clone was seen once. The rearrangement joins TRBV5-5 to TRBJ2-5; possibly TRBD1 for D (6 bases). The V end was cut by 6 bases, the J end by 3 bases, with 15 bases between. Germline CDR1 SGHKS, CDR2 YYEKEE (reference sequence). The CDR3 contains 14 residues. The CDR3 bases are TGTGCCAGCAACGAAATCCCAGGGGAAGAGACCCAGTACTTC. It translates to CASNEIPGEETQYF.

The CDR3 sequence: CATQAGEADTQYF. DNA of the CDR3: TGTGCCACCCAAGCGGGAGAGGCAGATACGCAGTATTTT. The rearrangement links TRBV27 to TRBJ2-3, with 8 bases fitting TRBD2. Germline values: CDR1 MNHEY, CDR2 SMNVEV (reference sequence). CDR3 length: 13 residues. With V trimmed by 10 bases and J by 4 bases, 7 bases remained unmatched.

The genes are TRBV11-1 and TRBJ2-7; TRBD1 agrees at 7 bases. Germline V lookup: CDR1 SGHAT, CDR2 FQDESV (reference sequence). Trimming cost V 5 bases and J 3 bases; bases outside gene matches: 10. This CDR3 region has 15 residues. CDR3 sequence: CASSRATGVFYEQYF. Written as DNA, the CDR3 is TGTGCCAGCAGCCGCGCAACAGGGGTCTTCTACGAGCAGTACTTC.

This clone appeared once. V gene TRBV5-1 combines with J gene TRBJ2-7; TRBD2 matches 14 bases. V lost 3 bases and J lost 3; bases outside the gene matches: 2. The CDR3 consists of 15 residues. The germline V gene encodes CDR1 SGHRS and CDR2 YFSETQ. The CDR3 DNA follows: TGCGCCAGCAGCTGGGGGACTAGCGGGAGCTACGAGCAGTACTTC. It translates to CASSWGTSGSYEQYF.

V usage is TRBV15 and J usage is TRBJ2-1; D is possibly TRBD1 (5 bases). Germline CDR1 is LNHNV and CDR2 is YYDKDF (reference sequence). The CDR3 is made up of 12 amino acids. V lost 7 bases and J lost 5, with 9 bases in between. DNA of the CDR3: TGTGCCACCAAGAAGGGGAACAATGAGCAGTTCTTC. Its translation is CATKKGNNEQFF.

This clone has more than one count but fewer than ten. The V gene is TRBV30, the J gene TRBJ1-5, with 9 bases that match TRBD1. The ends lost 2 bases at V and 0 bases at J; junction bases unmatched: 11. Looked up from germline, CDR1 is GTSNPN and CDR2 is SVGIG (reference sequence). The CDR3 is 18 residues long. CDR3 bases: TGTGCCTGGAGTAGAGGGCGCCTGGGACAGGGTAGCAATCAGCCCCAGCATTTT. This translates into CAWSRGRLGQGSNQPQHF.

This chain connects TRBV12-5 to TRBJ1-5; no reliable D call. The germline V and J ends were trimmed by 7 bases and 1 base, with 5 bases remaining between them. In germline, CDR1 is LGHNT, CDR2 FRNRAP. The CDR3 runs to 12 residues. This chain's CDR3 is CASALSNQPQHF. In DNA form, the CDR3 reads TGTGCTAGTGCCCTGAGCAATCAGCCCCAGCATTTT.

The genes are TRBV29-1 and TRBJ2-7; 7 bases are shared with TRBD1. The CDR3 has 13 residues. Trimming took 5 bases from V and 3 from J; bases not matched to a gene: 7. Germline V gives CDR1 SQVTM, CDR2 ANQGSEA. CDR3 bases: TGCAGCGTTTCCTGGACAGGACTCTACGAGCAGTACTTC. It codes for CSVSWTGLYEQYF.

The CDR3 loop reads CASSYSPRVPQETQYF. The CDR3 DNA reads as TGTGCCAGCAGTTACTCCCCCCGGGTTCCCCAAGAGACCCAGTACTTC. The chain has TRBV6-6 and TRBJ2-5; unclear D gene. This CDR3 region has 16 residues. V was trimmed by 0 bases and J by 1 base, leaving 12 bases between them. CDR1 is MNHNY, CDR2 SVGAGI, per germline (reference sequence).

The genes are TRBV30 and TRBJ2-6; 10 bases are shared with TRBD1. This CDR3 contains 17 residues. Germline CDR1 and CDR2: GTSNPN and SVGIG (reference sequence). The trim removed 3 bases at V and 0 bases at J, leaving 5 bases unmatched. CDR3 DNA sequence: TGTGCCTGGAGCTTAGGACAGGGGGACTCTGGGGCCAACGTCCTGACTTTC. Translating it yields CAWSLGQGDSGANVLTF.

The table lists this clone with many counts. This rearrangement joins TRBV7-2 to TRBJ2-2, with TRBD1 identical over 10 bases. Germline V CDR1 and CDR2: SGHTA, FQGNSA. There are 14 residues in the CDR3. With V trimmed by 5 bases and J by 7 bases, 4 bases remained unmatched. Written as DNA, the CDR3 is TGTGCCAGCAGCCGGGACAGGGGAGACGGGGAGCTGTTTTTT. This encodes CASSRDRGDGELFF.

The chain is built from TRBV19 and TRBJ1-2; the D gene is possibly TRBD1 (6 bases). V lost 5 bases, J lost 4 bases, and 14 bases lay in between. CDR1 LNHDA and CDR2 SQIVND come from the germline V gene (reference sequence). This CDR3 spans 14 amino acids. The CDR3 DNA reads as TGTGCCAGTAGTGACGGACAGATCGTCTATGGCTACACCTTC. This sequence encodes CASSDGQIVYGYTF. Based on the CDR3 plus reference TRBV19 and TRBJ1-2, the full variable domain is DGGITQSPKYLFRKEGQNVTLSCEQNLNHDAMYWYRQDPGQGLRLIYYSQIVNDFQKGDIAEGYSVSREKKESFPLTVTSAQKNPTAFYLCASSDGQIVYGYTFGSGTRLTVV.

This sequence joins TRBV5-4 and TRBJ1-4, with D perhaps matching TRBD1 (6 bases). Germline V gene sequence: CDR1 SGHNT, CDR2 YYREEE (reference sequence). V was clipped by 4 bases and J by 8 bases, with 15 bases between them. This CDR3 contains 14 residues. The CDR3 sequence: CASSVNRAREKLFF. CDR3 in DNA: TGTGCCAGCAGCGTGAACAGGGCCCGGGAAAAACTGTTTTTT.

CDR3 coding DNA: TGCGCCAGCACCGACGGGACAGTTAAGAACAATGAGCAGTTCTTC. Translating it yields CASTDGTVKNNEQFF. The gene calls are TRBV10-2 and TRBJ2-1, with TRBD1 matching over 7 bases. J was trimmed by 5 bases and V by 7 bases; bases with no gene match: 11. The CDR3 is 15 residues long. The germline V gene encodes CDR1 WSHSY and CDR2 SAAADI.

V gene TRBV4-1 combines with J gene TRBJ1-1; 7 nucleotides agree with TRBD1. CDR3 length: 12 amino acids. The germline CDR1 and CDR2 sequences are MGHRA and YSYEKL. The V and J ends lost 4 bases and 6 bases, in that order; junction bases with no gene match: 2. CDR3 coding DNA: TGCGCCAGCAGCCGGGACAGATCTGAAGCTTTCTTT. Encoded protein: CASSRDRSEAFF.

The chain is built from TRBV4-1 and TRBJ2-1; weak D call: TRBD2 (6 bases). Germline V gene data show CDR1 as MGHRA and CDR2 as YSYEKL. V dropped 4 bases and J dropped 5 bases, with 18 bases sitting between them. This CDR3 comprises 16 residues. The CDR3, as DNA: TGCGCCAGCAGCCCTACCCCTAGCGAAAAGCACAATGAGCAGTTCTTC. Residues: CASSPTPSEKHNEQFF.

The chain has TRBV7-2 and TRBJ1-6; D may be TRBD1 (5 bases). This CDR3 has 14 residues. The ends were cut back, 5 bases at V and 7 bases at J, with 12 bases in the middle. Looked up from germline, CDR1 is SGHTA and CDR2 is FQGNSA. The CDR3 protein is CASSTRVENSPLHF. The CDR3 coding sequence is TGTGCCAGCAGCACCAGGGTGGAAAATTCACCCCTCCACTTT.

CDR3 bases: TGTGCCATCAGCCGACTAGCGGATGACTCCTACGAGCAGTACTTC. Its translation is CAISRLADDSYEQYF. The rearrangement links TRBV10-3 to TRBJ2-7; 9 positions match TRBD2. The CDR3 consists of 15 residues. The V and J ends lost 6 bases and 0 bases, in that order; junction bases with no gene match: 6. From germline, CDR1 is ENHRY and CDR2 SYGVKD.

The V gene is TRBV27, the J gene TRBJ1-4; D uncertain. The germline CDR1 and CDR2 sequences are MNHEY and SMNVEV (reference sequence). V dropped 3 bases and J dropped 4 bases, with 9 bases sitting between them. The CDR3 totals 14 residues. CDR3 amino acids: CASSLKESNEKLFF. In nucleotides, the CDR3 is TGTGCCAGCAGTTTGAAGGAGAGTAATGAAAAACTGTTTTTT.

The CDR3, as DNA: TGTGCCAGCGCCGACAGGGAAGGCACTGAAGCTTTCTTT. It is translated as CASADREGTEAFF. The V gene is TRBV18, the J gene TRBJ1-1, with 7 bases matching TRBD1. The CDR3 spans 13 residues. V dropped 8 bases and J dropped 4; count of bases not matched to a gene: 7. Germline values: CDR1 KGHSH, CDR2 LQKENI.

The CDR3 nucleotides read TGTGCCAGCAGCTTGTTACAGGCCAAAAACATTCAGTACTTC. It specifies CASSLLQAKNIQYF. This rearrangement joins TRBV5-6 to TRBJ2-4, with D hard to call. This CDR3 contains 14 residues. The V end lost 1 base, the J end lost 1 base, and 6 bases lay between the germline ends. Germline lookup yields CDR1 SGHDT and CDR2 YYEEEE.

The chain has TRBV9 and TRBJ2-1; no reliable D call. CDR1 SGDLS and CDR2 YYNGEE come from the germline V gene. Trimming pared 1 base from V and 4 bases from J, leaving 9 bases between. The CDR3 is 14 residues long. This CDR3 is CASSVLPTYNEQFF. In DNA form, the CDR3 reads TGTGCCAGCAGCGTACTGCCTACTTACAATGAGCAGTTCTTC.

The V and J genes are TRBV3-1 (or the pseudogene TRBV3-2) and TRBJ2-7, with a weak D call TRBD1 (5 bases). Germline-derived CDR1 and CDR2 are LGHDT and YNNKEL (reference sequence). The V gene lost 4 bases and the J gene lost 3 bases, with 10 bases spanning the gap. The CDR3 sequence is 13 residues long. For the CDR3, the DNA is TGTGCCAGCAGCCTGAACCAGGGCTACGAGCAGTACTTC. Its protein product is CASSLNQGYEQYF.

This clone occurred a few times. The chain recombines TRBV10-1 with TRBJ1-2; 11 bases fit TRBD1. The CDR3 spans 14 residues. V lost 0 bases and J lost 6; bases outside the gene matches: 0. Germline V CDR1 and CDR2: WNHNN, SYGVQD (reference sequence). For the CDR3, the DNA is TGCGCCAGCAGTGAGTCGGGACAGGGGGATGGCTACACCTTC. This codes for CASSESGQGDGYTF.

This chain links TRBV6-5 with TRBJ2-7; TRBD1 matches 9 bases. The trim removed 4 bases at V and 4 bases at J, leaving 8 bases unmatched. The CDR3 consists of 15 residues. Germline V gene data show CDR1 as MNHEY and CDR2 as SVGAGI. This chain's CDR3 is CASSLPGTGRYEQYF. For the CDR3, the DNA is TGTGCCAGCAGTTTACCCGGGACAGGGAGGTACGAGCAGTACTTC.

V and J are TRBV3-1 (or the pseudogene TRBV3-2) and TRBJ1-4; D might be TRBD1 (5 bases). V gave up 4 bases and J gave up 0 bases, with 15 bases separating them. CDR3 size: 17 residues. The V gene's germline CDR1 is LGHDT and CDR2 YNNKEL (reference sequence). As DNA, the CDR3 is TGTGCCAGCAGCCCGAGGACACACCTGGCAACTAATGAAAAACTGTTTTTT. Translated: CASSPRTHLATNEKLFF.

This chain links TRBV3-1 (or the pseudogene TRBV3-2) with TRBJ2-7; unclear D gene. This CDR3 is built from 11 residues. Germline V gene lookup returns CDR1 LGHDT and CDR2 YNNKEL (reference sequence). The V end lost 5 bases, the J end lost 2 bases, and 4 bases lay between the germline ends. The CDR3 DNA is TGTGCCAGCAGCTATCCCTACGAGCAGTACTTC. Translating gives CASSYPYEQYF.

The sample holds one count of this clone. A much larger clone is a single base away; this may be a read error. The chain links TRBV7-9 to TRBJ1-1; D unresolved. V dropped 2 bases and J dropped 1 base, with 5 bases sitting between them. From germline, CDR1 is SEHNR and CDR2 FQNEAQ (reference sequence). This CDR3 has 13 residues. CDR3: CASSLNTNTEAFF. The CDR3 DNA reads TGTGCCAGCAGCTTAAACACGAACACTGAAGCTTTCTTT.

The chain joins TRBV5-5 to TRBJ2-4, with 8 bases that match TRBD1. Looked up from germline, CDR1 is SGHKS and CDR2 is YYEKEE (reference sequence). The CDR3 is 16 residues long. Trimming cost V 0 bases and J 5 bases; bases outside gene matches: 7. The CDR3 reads CASSLDPGGSENIQYF. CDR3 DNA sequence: TGTGCCAGCAGCTTGGACCCAGGGGGCTCGGAAAACATTCAGTACTTC.

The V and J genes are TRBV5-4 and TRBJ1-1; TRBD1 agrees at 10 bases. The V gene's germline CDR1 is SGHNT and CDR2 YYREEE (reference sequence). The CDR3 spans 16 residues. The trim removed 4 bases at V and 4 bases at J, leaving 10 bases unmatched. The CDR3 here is CASSPRDRGLRTEAFF. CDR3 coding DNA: TGTGCCAGCAGCCCCCGGGACAGGGGTTTGCGCACTGAAGCTTTCTTT.

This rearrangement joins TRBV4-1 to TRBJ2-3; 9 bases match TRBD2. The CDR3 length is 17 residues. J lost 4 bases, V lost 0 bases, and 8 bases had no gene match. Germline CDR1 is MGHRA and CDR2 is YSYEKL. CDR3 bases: TGCGCCAGCAGCCAAGAGGGGCGGGAGGGTAGCGCAGATACGCAGTATTTT. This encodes CASSQEGREGSADTQYF.